This is a list of T cell receptor beta chains from one sample in a study of cytomegalovirus exposure and HLA in healthy donors. Assay: immunoSEQ multiplex PCR; the TCRdb copy retains only in-frame clones and omits some. The sample holds approximately 130,000 clones, approximately 85% seen once. Sequencing was performed on PBMCs. These TCRs come from a woman aged 25 to 39 in good health and CMV-seropositive. The CDR3 runs from the conserved cysteine through the conserved F or W. Fields, in order: clone size, CDR3 length, D gene, J gene, V gene, CDR3 DNA, CDR3 protein. D genes are given only for firm matches. Where a row states a size, it is once, few, many or the class of an expanded clone; other rows omit it.

abundance: few; len: 16; d_gene: -; j_gene: TRBJ1-3; v_gene: TRBV28; CDR3nt: TGTGCCAGCAGTTGGCAACAGGTCCCCTCTGGAAACACCATATATTTT; CDR3aa: CASSWQQVPSGNTIYF
abundance: few; len: 17; d_gene: -; j_gene: TRBJ1-5; v_gene: TRBV28; CDR3nt: TGTGCCAGCAGTTTTGGGGGGGGCGCGAGCCTCAATCAGCCCCAGCATTTT; CDR3aa: CASSFGGGASLNQPQHF
abundance: -; len: 12; d_gene: -; j_gene: TRBJ2-7; v_gene: TRBV18; CDR3nt: TGTGCCAGCTCACCACGGGGCGACGAGCAGTACTTC; CDR3aa: CASSPRGDEQYF
abundance: once; len: 16; d_gene: -; j_gene: TRBJ2-1; v_gene: TRBV19; CDR3nt: TGTGCCAGTAAGGCGGGAGATAGGGGGAGGAGCGATGAGCAGTTCTTC; CDR3aa: CASKAGDRGRSDEQFF
abundance: -; len: 13; d_gene: -; j_gene: TRBJ1-4; v_gene: TRBV30; CDR3nt: TGTGCCTGGAGTGGCTTGCGGGGTGAAAAACTGTTTTTT; CDR3aa: CAWSGLRGEKLFF
abundance: -; len: 14; d_gene: TRBD1; j_gene: TRBJ2-7; v_gene: TRBV5-1; CDR3nt: TGCGCCAGCAGCTTGCGGACAGGGTCCTACGAGCAGTACTTC; CDR3aa: CASSLRTGSYEQYF
abundance: -; len: 13; d_gene: -; j_gene: TRBJ1-6; v_gene: TRBV6-6; CDR3nt: TGTGCCAGCACCTCATGGGGGGATTCACCCCTCCACTTT; CDR3aa: CASTSWGDSPLHF
abundance: -; len: 14; d_gene: -; j_gene: TRBJ2-2; v_gene: TRBV4-1; CDR3nt: TGCGCCAGCATGCGGGGGCCGAGCACCGGGGAGCTGTTTTTT; CDR3aa: CASMRGPSTGELFF
abundance: once; len: 12; d_gene: -; j_gene: TRBJ2-1; v_gene: TRBV30; CDR3nt: TGTGCCTGGAGCGCGACAGGCAATGAGCAGTTCTTC; CDR3aa: CAWSATGNEQFF
abundance: -; len: 15; d_gene: -; j_gene: TRBJ2-7; v_gene: TRBV5-1; CDR3nt: TGCGCCAGCAGCCTTCCCGGGACTCTCTCCTACGAGCAGTACTTC; CDR3aa: CASSLPGTLSYEQYF
abundance: -; len: 13; d_gene: -; j_gene: TRBJ1-1; v_gene: TRBV7-3; CDR3nt: TGTGCCAGCAGCTTATACAGGGCCACTGAAGCTTTCTTT; CDR3aa: CASSLYRATEAFF
abundance: -; len: 11; d_gene: -; j_gene: TRBJ1-1; v_gene: TRBV28; CDR3nt: TGTGCCAGCAGTAGCCGTACTGAAGCTTTCTTT; CDR3aa: CASSSRTEAFF
abundance: -; len: 15; d_gene: -; j_gene: TRBJ2-1; v_gene: TRBV9; CDR3nt: TGTGCCAGCAGCGTAGGAGGTGGCGGCTACAATGAGCAGTTCTTC; CDR3aa: CASSVGGGGYNEQFF
abundance: -; len: 14; d_gene: -; j_gene: TRBJ2-3; v_gene: TRBV30; CDR3nt: TGTGCCTGGTGCTTCGGGGGGCCCACAGATACGCAGTATTTT; CDR3aa: CAWCFGGPTDTQYF
abundance: -; len: 13; d_gene: TRBD1; j_gene: TRBJ2-7; v_gene: TRBV28; CDR3nt: TGTGCCAGCAGGGCACAGGGGAACAACGAGCAGTACTTC; CDR3aa: CASRAQGNNEQYF
abundance: -; len: 16; d_gene: -; j_gene: TRBJ2-6; v_gene: TRBV5-1; CDR3nt: TGCGCCAGCAGCTTGGCCACAGGATCCGGGGCCAACGTCCTGACTTTC; CDR3aa: CASSLATGSGANVLTF
abundance: once; len: 12; d_gene: -; j_gene: TRBJ1-2; v_gene: TRBV6-1; CDR3nt: TGTGCCAGCACCTGGGTGACGGGGGGCTACACCTTC; CDR3aa: CASTWVTGGYTF
abundance: few; len: 12; d_gene: -; j_gene: TRBJ1-3; v_gene: TRBV30; CDR3nt: TGTGCCTGGACTAATACTGGAAACACCATATATTTT; CDR3aa: CAWTNTGNTIYF
abundance: few; len: 14; d_gene: -; j_gene: TRBJ2-4; v_gene: TRBV18; CDR3nt: TGTGCCAGCTCACCACCCTCTGAGCAAATGCTTCAGTACTTC; CDR3aa: CASSPPSEQMLQYF
abundance: -; len: 16; d_gene: TRBD1; j_gene: TRBJ1-1; v_gene: TRBV6-4; CDR3nt: TGTGCCAGCAGTTGGACAGGGAGGGGGGCGAACACTGAAGCTTTCTTT; CDR3aa: CASSWTGRGANTEAFF
abundance: -; len: 12; d_gene: -; j_gene: TRBJ1-2; v_gene: TRBV30; CDR3nt: TGTGCCTGGAGTGTAGCCTTGTTCGGCTACACCTTC; CDR3aa: CAWSVALFGYTF
abundance: -; len: 14; d_gene: -; j_gene: TRBJ1-4; v_gene: TRBV2; CDR3nt: TGTGCCAGCAGTGTCAGCGCAACTAATGAAAAACTGTTTTTT; CDR3aa: CASSVSATNEKLFF